The 17 T cell receptor beta chains in this list originate from one sample, sequenced in a study of T cell repertoires in cytomegalovirus infection. A single record per CDR3 protein comes from TCRdb applying MiXCR to the reads. The repertoire holds 490,000 or so distinct CDR3 sequences, about 11% seen once, with roughly 10% in the top ten. The sequenced sample was PBMCs. Source of these receptors: a human donor in good health (CMV status not recorded). Some clones in this sample may be carry-over from other donors' samples.

The chain combines TRBV7-9 with TRBJ2-2, with TRBD1 identical over 7 bases. Germline V gives CDR1 SEHNR, CDR2 FQNEAQ (reference sequence). There are 13 residues in the CDR3. V dropped 10 bases and J dropped 6; count of bases not matched to a gene: 8. CDR3 sequence: CATTTGTAGELFF. The CDR3 coding sequence is TGTGCCACCACGACAGGGACGGCCGGGGAGCTGTTTTTT. The variable domain in full, completed from reference TRBV7-9 and TRBJ2-2, reads DTGVSQNPRHKITKRGQNVTFRCDPISEHNRLYWYRQTLGQGPEFLTYFQNEAQLEKSRLLSDRFSAERPKGSFSTLEIQRTEQGDSAMYLCATTTGTAGELFFGEGSRLTVL.

This clonotype was recorded at least ten times. The V and J genes are TRBV20-1 and TRBJ2-1; D perhaps matches TRBD2 (7 bases). V lost 6 bases and J 6 bases, leaving 15 bases between the germline ends. CDR1 DFQATT and CDR2 SNEGSKA come from the germline V gene (reference sequence). The CDR3 is made up of 13 amino acids. As DNA, the CDR3 is TGCAGTGCCCTGGGGGCTAGCGGCAATGAGCAGTTCTTC. Its protein is CSALGASGNEQFF.

This clonotype was recorded at least ten times. The chain couples TRBV25-1 to TRBJ1-1; tentative D call: TRBD1 (5 bases). Germline assignment: CDR1 MGHDK and CDR2 SYGVNS. The CDR3 runs to 13 residues. The V end was cut by 3 bases, the J end by 3 bases, with 8 bases between. The CDR3 region has the DNA TGTGCCAGCAGTGAGACAGATTACACTGAAGCTTTCTTT. As protein: CASSETDYTEAFF.

The chain links TRBV5-1 to TRBJ2-1; a possible D gene is TRBD1 (6 bases). The CDR3 loop spans 16 amino acids. V was cut by 5 bases and J by 0 bases, with 15 bases left in between. Germline V gives CDR1 SGHRS, CDR2 YFSETQ. In DNA, the CDR3 is TGCGCCAGCAGTTCTGACAGGTCTACCTCCTACAATGAGCAGTTCTTC. It specifies CASSSDRSTSYNEQFF.

This clonotype was found many times. The chain uses TRBV9 and TRBJ2-7, with 7 bases fitting TRBD1. After removal of 2 bases from V and 6 bases from J, the junction contained 14 bases not matched to a gene. The CDR3 consists of 16 residues. Germline assignment: CDR1 SGDLS and CDR2 YYNGEE. This CDR3 reads CASSVGTTGPGTEQYF. DNA for the CDR3: TGTGCCAGCAGCGTGGGGACGACAGGGCCCGGAACCGAGCAGTACTTC.

In this sample, this clonotype turned up many times. V is TRBV6-1 and J is TRBJ2-5; TRBD2 agrees at 11 bases. V lost 8 bases to trimming and J lost 0 bases; unmatched junction nucleotides: 11. This CDR3 contains 17 residues. Germline V gives CDR1 MNHNS, CDR2 SASEGT. The CDR3 sequence: CASDSGTSGWYQETQYF. As DNA, the CDR3 is TGTGCCAGCGACTCCGGGACTAGCGGTTGGTACCAAGAGACCCAGTACTTC.

The rearrangement uses TRBV2 and TRBJ2-5; a possible D gene is TRBD2 (6 bases). Trimming removed 6 bases from V and 5 bases from J, with 13 bases in between. This CDR3 region has 13 residues. Looked up from germline, CDR1 is SNHLY and CDR2 is FYNNEI. CDR3: CASRGLGSETQYF. In DNA, the CDR3 is TGTGCCAGCAGGGGACTGGGTTCGGAGACCCAGTACTTC.

In this sample, this clonotype turned up many times. This sequence joins TRBV7-2 and TRBJ2-5; 12 positions match TRBD2. The germline V gene has CDR1 SGHTA and CDR2 FQGNSA. The CDR3 is 14 residues long. V lost 7 bases, J lost 5 bases, and 5 bases stayed unmatched. CDR3 DNA sequence: TGTGCCAGCAACCCTAGCGGGAGGGGCGAGACCCAGTACTTC. As protein: CASNPSGRGETQYF. The variable domain in full, with the rest retrieved from reference TRBV7-2 and TRBJ2-5, is GAGVSQSPSNKVTEKGKDVELRCDPISGHTALYWYRQSLGQGLEFLIYFQGNSAPDKSGLPSDRFSAERTGGSVSTLTIQRTQQEDSAVYLCASNPSGRGETQYFGPGTRLLVL.

This clonotype was seen a few times. The CDR3 bases are TGCAGCGTTTGGACTAGCGACAATGAGCAGTTCTTC. Its translation is CSVWTSDNEQFF. The rearrangement links TRBV29-1 to TRBJ2-1, with 9 bases matching TRBD2. The CDR3 spans 12 residues. The V segment lost 5 bases and the J segment 5 bases; nucleotides outside the gene matches: 1. Germline CDR1 reads SQVTM; CDR2 reads ANQGSEA.

In its sample, this clonotype was seen many times. This chain joins TRBV28 and TRBJ2-1; TRBD2 matches 8 bases. The CDR3 covers 15 residues. CDR1 MDHEN and CDR2 SYDVKM come from the germline V gene. The junction had 6 bases not matched to a gene; V was cut back by 3 bases and J by 5 bases. The CDR3 loop is CASSFYGRVDNEQFF. Here the CDR3 DNA reads TGTGCCAGCAGTTTCTACGGGAGGGTGGACAATGAGCAGTTCTTC.

This clonotype has a count of ten or more. This chain uses TRBV7-6 with TRBJ2-1, with D perhaps matching TRBD2 (6 bases). Germline V gene lookup returns CDR1 SGHVS and CDR2 FNYEAQ. V lost 2 bases and J lost 7, with 12 bases in between. CDR3 length: 14 amino acids. As DNA, the CDR3 is TGTGCCAGCAGCTTATGGGGACTCGTAAATGAGCAGTTCTTC. Translation: CASSLWGLVNEQFF. Full variable domain (outside the CDR3, taken from reference TRBV7-6 and TRBJ2-1): GAGVSQSPRYKVTKRGQDVALRCDPISGHVSLYWYRQALGQGPEFLTYFNYEAQQDKSGLPNDRFSAERPEGSISTLTIQRTEQRDSAMYRCASSLWGLVNEQFFGPGTRLTVL.

Many counts were recorded for this clonotype. The V gene is TRBV2, the J gene TRBJ2-3, with 8 bases identical to TRBD1. CDR1 is SNHLY, CDR2 FYNNEI, per germline. The CDR3 has 14 amino acids. Unmatched junction bases numbered 6, after V lost 6 bases and J lost 4 bases. CDR3 protein: CASRTTGGSDTQYF. CDR3 sequence (DNA): TGTGCCAGCAGGACCACAGGGGGTTCAGATACGCAGTATTTT.

This clonotype appeared many times. The chain uses TRBV20-1 and TRBJ2-1; TRBD2 agrees at 7 bases. This CDR3 is 13 amino acids long. Per germline, CDR1 DFQATT and CDR2 SNEGSKA (reference sequence). J was trimmed by 7 bases and V by 8 bases; bases with no gene match: 11. The CDR3 DNA is TGCAGTCCGAGGGGAGGGTGGGGGAATGAGCAGTTCTTC. Protein: CSPRGGWGNEQFF.

In this sample, this clonotype turned up many times. This chain links TRBV11-2 with TRBJ2-3; D possibly matches TRBD1 or TRBD2 (5 bases each). The CDR3 has 15 amino acids. Trimming cost V 0 bases and J 5 bases, with 12 bases left between them. Germline loops: CDR1 SGHAT, CDR2 FQNNGV. The CDR3 coding sequence is TGTGCCAGCAGCTTAGAGAGGGGCGTGGGAGATACGCAGTATTTT. Encoded protein: CASSLERGVGDTQYF.

This clonotype has ten or more counts. The chain has TRBV12-3 or TRBV12-4 and TRBJ2-5; tentatively, D is TRBD2 (6 bases). This CDR3 is 13 amino acids long. Between the trimmed V and J ends, which lost 7 bases and 5 bases, there was a span of 14 bases. As DNA, the CDR3 is TGTGCCAGCACCTACGGACTAACCGAGACCCAGTACTTC. As protein: CASTYGLTETQYF.

This clonotype was observed many times. The chain combines TRBV30 with TRBJ2-7, with D maybe TRBD2 (6 bases). The CDR3 is made up of 13 amino acids. Germline V gene lookup returns CDR1 GTSNPN and CDR2 SVGIG (reference sequence). Between the trimmed V and J ends, which lost 3 bases and 7 bases, there was a span of 16 bases. CDR3 loop: CAWRGTTRGEQYF. The CDR3 nucleotides are TGTGCCTGGAGGGGCACAACCCGGGGGGAGCAGTACTTC.

This clonotype was seen ten or more times. The V and J genes are TRBV4-2 and TRBJ2-3; the match to TRBD2 covers 14 bases. The ends lost 0 bases at V and 0 bases at J; junction bases unmatched: 5. This CDR3 comprises 19 residues. Germline V lookup: CDR1 LGHNA, CDR2 YNFKEQ. For the CDR3, the DNA is TGTGCCAGCAGCCAAGAGCCCGGGACTAGCGGGGGTAGCACAGATACGCAGTATTTT. Translation: CASSQEPGTSGGSTDTQYF.